Following are 31 T cell receptor beta chains from one sample sequenced in a study of cytomegalovirus exposure and HLA in healthy donors. The PCR used 60 Vbeta and 13 Jbeta primers. Using immunoSEQ multiplex PCR, the repertoire was profiled, and TCRdb retains in-frame clones only, with some absent. Counted here are some 150,000 clones, 70% to 80% occurring once; the ten biggest clones make up approximately 8.7%. Sequenced sample: PBMCs. The receptors derive from a man between 18 and 29 years old in good health and CMV-seropositive.

Only a few counts were recorded for this clone. The J gene is TRBJ1-1, the V gene TRBV7-3; TRBD1 agrees at 12 bases. Germline V gene lookup returns CDR1 SGHTA and CDR2 FQGTGA. Losses at the gene ends were 10 bases for V and 1 base for J; bases not matched to a gene: 16. The CDR3 consists of 18 residues. CDR3 protein: CANGQPGQGAQRNTEAFF. In DNA, the CDR3 is TGTGCCAACGGACAGCCGGGACAGGGGGCGCAACGGAACACTGAAGCTTTCTTT.

The chain combines TRBV5-1 with TRBJ2-1, with 7 bases matching TRBD2. Losses at the gene ends were 7 bases for V and 7 bases for J; bases not matched to a gene: 8. Germline assignment: CDR1 SGHRS and CDR2 YFSETQ. The CDR3 spans 13 residues. The CDR3 here is CASREGGLNEQFF. The CDR3 nucleotides read TGCGCCAGCCGCGAGGGAGGGCTGAATGAGCAGTTCTTC.

This chain connects TRBV2 to TRBJ2-1; TRBD2 agrees at 12 bases. The germline gives CDR1 SNHLY, CDR2 FYNNEI. The CDR3 runs 14 residues. Losses at the gene ends were 5 bases for V and 5 bases for J; bases not matched to a gene: 1. The CDR3 nucleotides read TGTGCCAGCAGTTCTAGCGGGGGGGACAATGAGCAGTTCTTC. Protein product: CASSSSGGDNEQFF.

The rearrangement uses TRBV7-2 and TRBJ1-3; 8 bases align to TRBD1. CDR3 length: 14 amino acids. The V gene end was trimmed by 5 bases and the J gene end by 3 bases; junction bases not matched to a gene: 3. Germline V gene data show CDR1 as SGHTA and CDR2 as FQGNSA. CDR3 nucleotides: TGTGCCAGCAGCGAAGACAGGGGTGGAAACACCATATATTTT. Translating it yields CASSEDRGGNTIYF.

Worth noting for this clone: This same CDR3 is encoded by further DNA sequences in the sample. The chain joins TRBV18 to TRBJ1-2, with D tentatively TRBD1 (5 bases). Germline-derived CDR1 and CDR2 are KGHSH and LQKENI. Trimming removed 3 bases from V and 0 bases from J, with 11 bases in between. The CDR3 consists of 15 residues. The CDR3 protein is CASSPGREANYGYTF. The CDR3 DNA reads as TGTGCCAGCTCACCGGGGCGGGAGGCTAACTATGGCTACACCTTC.

This rearrangement joins TRBV7-9 to TRBJ2-7; TRBD1 matches at 7 bases. The CDR3 totals 14 residues. Germline assignment: CDR1 SEHNR and CDR2 FQNEAQ (reference sequence). V lost 7 bases, J lost 0 bases, and 6 bases stayed unmatched. CDR3 DNA: TGTGCCAGCACATCGACAGGGAGCTCCTACGAGCAGTACTTC. Translating it yields CASTSTGSSYEQYF.

This clone has a single count. The gene calls are TRBV6-1 and TRBJ2-4; 11 bases fit TRBD2. This CDR3 is built from 19 residues. Trimming removed 3 bases from V and 1 base from J; junction bases left unmatched: 11. CDR1 is MNHNS, CDR2 SASEGT, per germline. DNA for the CDR3: TGTGCCAGCAGTGAGTCACTAGCGGGAGATGGTTCGGCCAAAAACATTCAGTACTTC. This translates into CASSESLAGDGSAKNIQYF.

The gene calls are TRBV27 and TRBJ1-5, with D possibly being TRBD1 (5 bases). Germline V gene sequence: CDR1 MNHEY, CDR2 SMNVEV (reference sequence). The CDR3 loop spans 17 amino acids. Trimming removed 0 bases at V and 0 bases at J, with 12 bases between. The CDR3 here is CASSLSPPQGSNQPQHF. CDR3 sequence (DNA): TGTGCCAGCAGTTTATCCCCCCCGCAGGGTAGCAATCAGCCCCAGCATTTT.

This clone was detected once. The gene calls are TRBV19 and TRBJ2-1; 7 positions match TRBD2. The CDR3 covers 15 residues. Losses at the gene ends were 5 bases for V and 3 bases for J; bases not matched to a gene: 7. The germline V gene encodes CDR1 LNHDA and CDR2 SQIVND (reference sequence). CDR3 residues: CASSPGGRVYNEQFF. CDR3 sequence (DNA): TGTGCCAGTAGTCCCGGCGGGAGAGTCTACAATGAGCAGTTCTTC.

The V and J genes are TRBV7-9 and TRBJ2-3; 9 bases match TRBD1. Looked up from germline, CDR1 is SEHNR and CDR2 is FQNEAQ (reference sequence). The CDR3 contains 15 residues. Trimming at V came to 5 bases and at J to 0 bases, leaving 3 bases not matched to a gene. The CDR3 here is CASSGTGFSTDTQYF. In DNA, the CDR3 is TGTGCCAGCAGCGGGACAGGGTTTAGCACAGATACGCAGTATTTT. The variable domain in full, completed from reference TRBV7-9 and TRBJ2-3, reads DTGVSQNPRHKITKRGQNVTFRCDPISEHNRLYWYRQTLGQGPEFLTYFQNEAQLEKSRLLSDRFSAERPKGSFSTLEIQRTEQGDSAMYLCASSGTGFSTDTQYFGPGTRLTVL.

This clone has more than one count but fewer than ten. The V and J genes are TRBV6-5 and TRBJ1-1; TRBD1 might be the D (6 bases). Germline loops: CDR1 MNHEY, CDR2 SVGAGI. The CDR3 consists of 13 residues. Trimming took 5 bases from V and 1 from J, leaving 8 bases between them. CDR3 amino acids: CASSQGQNTEAFF. The CDR3 region has the DNA TGTGCCAGCAGTCAGGGGCAGAACACTGAAGCTTTCTTT.

The chain carries TRBV18 and TRBJ1-1; TRBD1 aligns across 8 bases. CDR3 length equals 14 residues. CDR1 and CDR2 from the germline V gene are KGHSH and LQKENI. V gave up 3 bases and J gave up 10 bases; unmatched junction bases: 10. The chain's CDR3 is CASSPDRGMGVAFF. The CDR3 DNA sequence: TGTGCCAGCTCACCCGACAGGGGTATGGGTGTAGCTTTCTTT.

The chain uses TRBV27 and TRBJ2-7, with D unclear. The CDR3 runs to 11 residues. The V end was cut by 4 bases, the J end by 4 bases, with 5 bases between. Germline loops: CDR1 MNHEY, CDR2 SMNVEV (reference sequence). The CDR3 DNA reads as TGTGCCAGCAGTTCACTTTACGAGCAGTACTTC. Protein product: CASSSLYEQYF.

The chain couples TRBV7-8 to TRBJ1-2; D gene ambiguous. CDR3 length equals 14 residues. V lost 2 bases and J 2 bases, leaving 9 bases between the germline ends. The germline gives CDR1 SGHVS, CDR2 FQNEAQ. The CDR3 DNA reads TGTGCCAGCAGCTTAAAAACAGCCAACTATGGCTACACCTTC. It is translated as CASSLKTANYGYTF.

This clone was detected a few times. This chain links TRBV7-3 with TRBJ2-2, with no clear D. Germline CDR1 and CDR2: SGHTA and FQGTGA. V lost 2 bases to trimming and J lost 6 bases, with 10 bases between them. The CDR3 runs 14 residues. The CDR3 here is CASSLLSGAGELFF. The CDR3 DNA is TGTGCCAGCAGCTTATTGTCAGGTGCCGGGGAGCTGTTTTTT.

This sequence joins TRBV11-3 and TRBJ2-7; D possibly corresponds to TRBD1 (6 bases). The CDR3 is 14 amino acids. Looked up from germline, CDR1 is SGHNT and CDR2 is YENEEA. V lost 5 bases and J 2 bases, leaving 13 bases between the germline ends. The CDR3: CASSPPDSPYEQYF. CDR3 nucleotide sequence: TGTGCCAGCAGCCCACCGGACAGCCCCTACGAGCAGTACTTC.

In its sample, this clone was seen once. V is TRBV30 and J is TRBJ2-1; 8 nucleotides align to TRBD1. Germline values: CDR1 GTSNPN, CDR2 SVGIG (reference sequence). The J segment lost 9 bases and the V segment lost 1 base, leaving 2 bases of the junction unmatched. The CDR3 extends over 12 amino acids. The CDR3 bases are TGTGCCTGGAGTGGGACAGGGCCTGAGCAGTTCTTC. Translated, it gives CAWSGTGPEQFF.

The chain joins TRBV15 to TRBJ2-1; TRBD1 might be the D (6 bases). Germline CDR1 LNHNV, CDR2 YYDKDF (reference sequence). Deletions cut 2 bases from V and 7 bases from J, with 15 bases between. This CDR3 is 15 amino acids long. CDR3 loop: CATSRPSNRVNEQFF. Written as DNA, the CDR3 is TGTGCCACCAGCAGACCGAGTAACAGGGTGAATGAGCAGTTCTTC.

The chain has TRBV2 and TRBJ2-7; 7 bases are a match to TRBD1. The CDR3 sequence is 15 residues long. CDR1 is SNHLY and CDR2 is FYNNEI in the germline V gene. V lost 5 bases to trimming and J lost 5 bases; unmatched junction nucleotides: 12. For the CDR3, the DNA is TGTGCCAGCAGTTTCCGACAGGGAGTATCCCACGAGCAGTACTTC. It yields the protein CASSFRQGVSHEQYF.

The CDR3: CASSEDRLNTEAFF. The DNA of the CDR3 is TGTGCCAGCAGTGAAGACAGACTGAACACTGAAGCTTTCTTT. V usage is TRBV6-4 and J usage is TRBJ1-1; the D gene is possibly TRBD1 (5 bases). CDR1 and CDR2 (germline): MRHNA, SNTAGT. V was pared by 3 bases and J by 0 bases, with 8 bases between. The CDR3 runs to 14 residues.

V and J are TRBV19 and TRBJ2-3, with TRBD1 matching 8 bases. The CDR3 extends over 13 amino acids. Germline V gene data show CDR1 as LNHDA and CDR2 as SQIVND (reference sequence). With V trimmed by 6 bases and J by 1 base, 0 bases remained unmatched. The DNA for the CDR3 is TGTGCCAGTAGGGGACAGGGCACAGATACGCAGTATTTT. Encoded protein: CASRGQGTDTQYF.

This clone was seen just once. This rearrangement joins TRBV6-1 to TRBJ1-5, with TRBD1 identical over 9 bases. The CDR3 is 15 residues long. V trimming: 8 bases; J trimming: 3 bases; junction bases outside the gene matches: 8. CDR1 is MNHNS, CDR2 SASEGT, per germline. The CDR3 reads CASGYRGLVNQPQHF. In DNA form, the CDR3 reads TGTGCCAGCGGGTACAGGGGGCTAGTCAATCAGCCCCAGCATTTT.

V is TRBV2 and J is TRBJ2-1; no clear D gene. The CDR3 covers 16 residues. The germline CDR1 and CDR2 sequences are SNHLY and FYNNEI. Trimming took 0 bases from V and 2 from J, leaving 11 bases between them. CDR3 residues: CASSEAGFTPYNEQFF. DNA of the CDR3: TGTGCCAGCAGTGAAGCGGGCTTTACTCCCTACAATGAGCAGTTCTTC.

The rearrangement links TRBV11-2 to TRBJ2-7, with 12 nucleotides matching TRBD1. The J segment lost 3 bases and the V segment lost 6 bases, leaving 3 bases of the junction unmatched. The CDR3 runs 14 residues. Germline CDR1 reads SGHAT; CDR2 reads FQNNGV. CDR3 loop: CASRGTGGLYEQYF. The CDR3 nucleotides read TGTGCCAGCAGGGGGACAGGGGGCCTCTACGAGCAGTACTTC.

The gene calls are TRBV19 and TRBJ2-7; 7 nucleotides line up with TRBD2. Per germline, CDR1 LNHDA and CDR2 SQIVND (reference sequence). The CDR3 runs 19 residues. Trimming took 3 bases from V and 1 from J; bases not matched to a gene: 18. The CDR3 DNA follows: TGTGCCAGTAGTATGCGGTTGGGAGGGCAAGGGGCCAAATCCTACGAGCAGTACTTC. Protein product: CASSMRLGGQGAKSYEQYF.

The chain links TRBV5-1 to TRBJ2-7, with 9 bases lining up with TRBD1. The germline V gene has CDR1 SGHRS and CDR2 YFSETQ. The CDR3 runs 18 residues. The trim removed 5 bases at V and 5 bases at J, leaving 20 bases unmatched. CDR3 nucleotide sequence: TGCGCCAGCAGACAAACCCCTCTACCGGGACAGGGTTTACACGAGCAGTACTTC. Amino acid sequence: CASRQTPLPGQGLHEQYF.

J is TRBJ2-2 and V is TRBV10-3; tentative D call: TRBD1 (5 bases). The CDR3 consists of 13 residues. Trimming stripped 6 bases from V and 1 base from J, with 6 bases between. From germline, CDR1 is ENHRY and CDR2 SYGVKD. The CDR3 reads CAISRENTGELFF. CDR3 bases: TGTGCCATCAGCAGGGAGAACACCGGGGAGCTGTTTTTT.

This chain links TRBV7-2 with TRBJ2-7; TRBD2 matches at 10 bases. V gave up 1 base and J gave up 2 bases; unmatched junction bases: 5. This CDR3 comprises 16 residues. CDR1 SGHTA and CDR2 FQGNSA come from the germline V gene. The CDR3 DNA follows: TGTGCCAGCAGCTTAGGATACGGACTAGCGGCCTACGAGCAGTACTTC. Translating gives CASSLGYGLAAYEQYF.

The sample holds a few counts of this clone. The chain is built from TRBV7-2 and TRBJ2-5; perhaps TRBD1 as D (6 bases). The J call may be mistaken, given a closer DNA end match to TRBJ2-7. In germline, CDR1 is SGHTA, CDR2 FQGNSA. CDR3 length equals 11 residues. This CDR3 reads CASSWGLEQYF. CDR3 coding DNA: TGTGCCAGCAGCTGGGGGCTCGAGCAGTACTTC.

The V call is TRBV7-9, the J call TRBJ2-1, with a tentative D call TRBD1 (6 bases). The V and J ends lost 4 bases and 5 bases respectively, with 15 bases between them. Looked up from germline, CDR1 is SEHNR and CDR2 is FQNEAQ (reference sequence). The CDR3 covers 15 residues. DNA of the CDR3: TGTGCCAGCAGCTCAAACCGGGACACCCACAATGAGCAGTTCTTC. Translating gives CASSSNRDTHNEQFF.

The chain uses TRBV5-1 and TRBJ2-1; 7 positions agree with TRBD1. From germline, CDR1 is SGHRS and CDR2 YFSETQ. CDR3 length: 16 residues. V dropped 4 bases and J dropped 5; count of bases not matched to a gene: 12. The CDR3 bases are TGCGCCAGCAGCAGACAGGGACAGACGGCAGACAATGAGCAGTTCTTC. It translates to CASSRQGQTADNEQFF.